These T cell receptor beta chains were read from a single sample in a study of T-cell reconstitution after alpha-beta-depleted transplantation in children. TCRdb re-analysed the PCR reads in MiXCR, keeping a single row per CDR3 protein. Seen here are 200,000 to 250,000 distinct CDR3 sequences, approximately 8% observed once, and the top ten hold roughly 36%. The sample consisted of PBMCs, mostly from graft donor cells, taken 360 days after TCRalphabeta/CD19-depleted stem cell transplant. The receptors stem from a male patient under 10 years old who had a stem cell transplant for acute myeloid leukemia, so the T cells may come from the graft donor. The CDR3 runs from the conserved cysteine through the conserved F or W. The D gene is left open where the match is weak. Rows give clone size only sometimes, using once, few, many, or a class for an expanded clone.

V gene,clone size,J gene,D gene,CDR3 protein,CDR3 DNA
TRBV5-6,.,TRBJ2-3,.,CASSLVMATMGTSTDTQYF,TGTGCCAGCAGCTTGGTTATGGCCACTATGGGCACTAGCACAGATACGCAGTATTTT
TRBV20-1,many,TRBJ2-3,TRBD2,CSARVPSGSTDTQYF,TGCAGTGCTAGGGTCCCTAGCGGTAGCACAGATACGCAGTATTTT
TRBV19,few,TRBJ1-1,TRBD1,CASSIIPGQGPNTEAFF,TGTGCCAGTAGTATAATTCCGGGACAGGGGCCGAACACTGAAGCTTTCTTT
TRBV12-3/TRBV12-4,many,TRBJ2-7,.,CASTLTVTSYEQYF,TGTGCCAGCACCCTCACCGTTACTAGCTACGAGCAGTACTTC
TRBV3-1,many,TRBJ2-2,.,CASSQDLYAGELFF,TGTGCCAGCAGCCAAGACTTATACGCCGGGGAGCTGTTTTTT
TRBV5-1,many,TRBJ2-1,.,CASSLVQTKKDEQFF,TGCGCCAGCAGCTTGGTCCAGACGAAGAAAGATGAGCAGTTCTTC
TRBV5-6,few,TRBJ2-3,TRBD2,CASSLASGAITDTQYF,TGTGCCAGCAGCTTGGCTAGCGGGGCTATTACAGATACGCAGTATTTT
TRBV7-9,.,TRBJ2-3,TRBD1,CASSQRTGTQYF,TGTGCCAGCAGCCAGCGGACAGGGACGCAGTATTTT
TRBV5-1,many,TRBJ2-3,.,CASSHRTFSTDTQYF,TGCGCCAGCAGCCACCGGACTTTCAGCACAGATACGCAGTATTTT
TRBV20-1,.,TRBJ1-5,.,CSALRQAKQPQHF,TGCAGTGCTCTTCGACAGGCAAAACAGCCCCAGCATTTT
TRBV5-1,.,TRBJ2-1,.,CASSLTRVQLF,TGCGCCAGCAGCTTGACCCGGGTTCAACTATTC
TRBV7-3,many,TRBJ2-1,TRBD2,CASRSSGGPYNEQFF,TGTGCCAGCAGATCCTCGGGGGGGCCCTACAATGAGCAGTTCTTC
TRBV20-1,few,TRBJ1-4,TRBD1,CSARPPTGTGYGKLFF,TGCAGTGCTAGACCACCTACCGGGACAGGTTATGGAAAACTGTTTTTT
TRBV12-3/TRBV12-4,many,TRBJ2-2,.,CASRTSSPGELFF,TGTGCCAGCCGGACGAGCAGTCCCGGGGAGCTGTTTTTT
TRBV11-2,.,TRBJ2-4,.,CASSPSGGTLNIQYF,TGTGCCAGCAGCCCTAGTGGGGGGACTCTAAACATTCAGTACTTC
TRBV4-1,many,TRBJ2-3,TRBD2,CASSQDVAGVGADTQYF,TGCGCCAGCAGCCAAGATGTGGCGGGAGTCGGTGCAGATACGCAGTATTTT
TRBV7-9,.,TRBJ2-5,.,CASSLRAGRQTQYF,TGTGCCAGCAGCTTACGGGCAGGGAGACAGACCCAGTACTTC
TRBV5-1,few,TRBJ2-3,.,CASSLQETTDTQYF,TGCGCCAGCAGCCTACAGGAGACCACAGATACGCAGTATTTT
TRBV12-3/TRBV12-4,.,TRBJ2-1,TRBD2,CASSRGGRVNEQFF,TGTGCCAGCAGTAGGGGAGGGCGGGTAAATGAGCAGTTCTTC
TRBV7-9,many,TRBJ1-1,TRBD1,CASSSAGGGTEAFF,TGTGCCAGCAGCTCTGCAGGGGGCGGAACTGAAGCTTTCTTT
TRBV6-5,.,TRBJ1-1,.,CASSYSIEMNTEAFF,TGTGCCAGCAGTTACTCAATAGAAATGAACACTGAAGCTTTCTTT
TRBV5-1,few,TRBJ2-3,TRBD2,CASSPILAGAGVTDTQYF,TGCGCCAGCAGCCCGATACTAGCGGGGGCTGGTGTCACAGATACGCAGTATTTT
TRBV7-6,many,TRBJ2-5,.,CASRSFGVLETQYF,TGTGCCAGCAGATCCTTCGGGGTTTTAGAGACCCAGTACTTC
TRBV10-3,many,TRBJ2-3,.,CAISGGLGDTQYF,TGTGCCATCAGTGGGGGGCTTGGAGATACGCAGTATTTT
TRBV7-2,many,TRBJ2-5,TRBD1,CASSPGTGVETQYF,TGTGCCAGCAGCCCAGGGACAGGGGTCGAGACCCAGTACTTC
TRBV20-1,many,TRBJ2-1,.,CSAWAYHYNEQFF,TGCAGTGCGTGGGCTTACCACTACAATGAGCAGTTCTTC
TRBV12-3/TRBV12-4,few,TRBJ2-5,.,CASTPEGWPPYQETQYF,TGTGCCAGCACCCCTGAGGGCTGGCCCCCGTACCAAGAGACCCAGTACTTC
TRBV20-1,many,TRBJ2-3,TRBD1,CSAPTGFGPDTQYF,TGCAGTGCTCCGACAGGGTTCGGTCCAGATACGCAGTATTTT
TRBV27,many,TRBJ2-3,TRBD1,CAAGTEIRDTQYF,TGTGCCGCAGGGACAGAGATAAGGGATACGCAGTATTTT
TRBV5-1,.,TRBJ2-3,.,CASSPGTATDTQYF,TGCGCCAGCAGCCCAGGAACAGCTACAGATACGCAGTATTTT
TRBV20-1,many,TRBJ2-5,TRBD1,CSAMDRVETQYF,TGCAGTGCTATGGACAGGGTGGAGACCCAGTACTTC
TRBV4-2,.,TRBJ1-5,.,CASSQGNRDQPQHF,TGTGCCAGCAGCCAAGGAAACAGGGACCAGCCCCAGCATTTT
TRBV10-3,many,TRBJ2-6,.,CAIRVGQSGANVLTF,TGTGCCATCAGAGTTGGACAGTCTGGGGCCAACGTCCTGACTTTC
TRBV7-2,few,TRBJ2-1,TRBD1,CASSPRQGLGYEQFF,TGTGCCAGCAGCCCGAGACAGGGGCTGGGTTATGAGCAGTTCTTC
TRBV21-1,.,TRBJ2-2,.,CASSKEARPLAGELFF,TGTGCCAGCAGCAAAGAAGCCAGGCCACTCGCCGGGGAGCTGTTTTTT
TRBV12-5,.,TRBJ2-7,.,CASGKTTGRPDSYEQYF,TGTGCTAGTGGTAAGACTACAGGACGGCCGGACTCCTACGAGCAGTACTTC
TRBV10-3,.,TRBJ2-1,.,CATGDLPMDEQFF,TGTGCCACGGGAGACTTACCCATGGATGAGCAGTTCTTC
TRBV7-9,few,TRBJ2-7,TRBD2,CASSLPAGSSYEQYF,TGTGCCAGCAGCTTACCAGCGGGGAGCTCCTACGAGCAGTACTTC
TRBV5-1,.,TRBJ2-7,.,CASSESGTPSYEQYF,TGCGCCAGCAGCGAGTCCGGGACTCCCTCCTACGAGCAGTACTTC
TRBV12-3/TRBV12-4,.,TRBJ1-5,.,CASSTTDSNQPQHF,TGTGCCAGCAGTACGACAGATAGCAATCAGCCCCAGCATTTT
TRBV5-5,.,TRBJ2-3,.,CASSLPLDTQYF,TGTGCCAGCAGCTTGCCTTTGGATACGCAGTATTTT
TRBV7-7,few,TRBJ2-3,.,CASSLGVAAGTDTQYF,TGTGCTAGCAGCTTAGGAGTGGCAGCAGGCACAGATACGCAGTATTTT
TRBV12-3/TRBV12-4,.,TRBJ2-7,.,CASMKNGDYEQYF,TGTGCCAGCATGAAAAACGGTGATTACGAGCAGTACTTC
TRBV20-1,many,TRBJ2-5,.,CSASSLGSIQETQYF,TGCAGTGCCTCAAGTTTAGGGTCAATACAAGAGACCCAGTACTTC
TRBV29-1,.,TRBJ2-7,.,CSVSRDKASYEQYF,TGCAGCGTTTCCCGGGACAAGGCCTCCTACGAGCAGTACTTC
TRBV7-2,.,TRBJ2-2,.,CASSLSSGVGGELFF,TGTGCCAGCAGCTTAAGCTCAGGGGTTGGCGGGGAGCTGTTTTTT
TRBV20-1,.,TRBJ2-7,TRBD2,CSAPGLAGNYEQYF,TGCAGTGCCCCCGGACTAGCGGGGAACTACGAGCAGTACTTC
TRBV7-2,few,TRBJ1-2,.,CASSLVLSAGYTF,TGTGCCAGCAGCTTAGTCCTCAGCGCTGGCTACACCTTC